This TCR beta chain was obtained from a study of shared clonotypes between healthy human individuals. Broader study findings: Generally, estimated richness proved larger in naive subsets than it did in memory subsets. It was expected that sequencing depth would affect clonotype sharing among donors.

This clone turned up a few times. Its antigen is still unknown. The CDR3 covers 17 residues. V gave up 0 bases and J gave up 4 bases; unmatched junction bases: 6. Germline values: CDR1 LGHNA, CDR2 YNFKEQ. Across several immunoSEQ plates, the genomic DNA of each subset was split evenly. This table comes from immunoSEQ multiplex PCR, and its TCRdb copy is limited to in-frame clones, with some not included. This sample has roughly 1,000,000 clones, with approximately 78% found just once. In the CD4+ fraction, cells were divided into CD45RA+ naive and CD45RA-negative memory subsets. Sample: memory CD4+ T cells from PBMCs. Documented subset: CD45RA-negative fraction. V gene TRBV4-2 combines with J gene TRBJ2-2; 9 bases are a match to TRBD2. The TCR was taken from a man between 18 and 29 years old in good health. Some clones in this sample may be carry-over from other donors' samples. The CDR3 DNA sequence: TGTGCCAGCAGCCAAGATTCAGGTAGCGGGAGCACCGGGGAGCTGTTTTTT. Protein: CASSQDSGSGSTGELFF.